The rows below give T cell receptor beta chains drawn from one sample of a study of beta chain features in type 1 diabetes. The method was immunoSEQ multiplex PCR; TCRdb's version includes in-frame clones alone and lacks a portion of them. The sample has 130,000 to 150,000 clones, about 12% seen once. The sequencing input was central memory CD4+ T cells from blood. These receptors were obtained from a man aged 18 to 30 with type 1 diabetes. The CDR3 runs from the conserved cysteine through the conserved F or W. Each record gives: clone size, V gene, J gene, D gene, CDR3 protein, CDR3 DNA. The D gene is left open where the match is weak. Clone size is shown for a subset of rows, as once, few, many or a class of expanded clone.

>few|TRBV7-6|TRBJ2-7|TRBD2
CASSRLAGAYEQYF
TGTGCCAGCAGTAGACTAGCGGGGGCCTACGAGCAGTACTTC
>-|TRBV6-5|TRBJ1-2|-
CASSYSYRHYGYTF
TGTGCCAGCAGTTACTCTTACAGGCACTATGGCTACACCTTC
>-|TRBV29-1|TRBJ1-1|-
CSVEVAENTEAFF
TGCAGCGTTGAAGTGGCAGAGAACACTGAAGCTTTCTTT
>-|TRBV15|TRBJ1-1|-
CATSRGIGENTEAFF
TGTGCCACCAGCAGAGGGATCGGGGAAAACACTGAAGCTTTCTTT
>few|TRBV6-1|TRBJ2-5|-
CASSEPTQTQYF
TGTGCCAGCAGTGAACCGACGCAGACCCAGTACTTC
>few|TRBV29-1|TRBJ2-3|TRBD1
CSARDREQYF
TGCAGCGCCCGGGACAGGGAGCAGTATTTT
>few|TRBV30|TRBJ2-1|-
CAWGRGIGEQFF
TGTGCCTGGGGCAGGGGTATCGGTGAGCAGTTCTTC
>few|TRBV18|TRBJ1-2|TRBD1
CASSPGQGSDGYTF
TGTGCCAGCTCACCTGGACAGGGAAGCGATGGCTACACCTTC
>few|TRBV5-8|TRBJ1-6|TRBD1
CASSLADRGPNSPLHF
TGTGCCAGCAGCTTGGCAGACAGGGGGCCGAATTCACCCCTCCACTTT
>-|TRBV28|TRBJ2-4|-
CASSFKAQGIQYF
TGTGCCAGCAGCTTCAAGGCGCAGGGCATTCAGTACTTC
>few|TRBV10-2|TRBJ1-5|-
CASSVGPMGNQPQHF
TGCGCCAGCAGTGTAGGACCCATGGGCAATCAGCCCCAGCATTTT
>-|TRBV7-8|TRBJ2-7|TRBD2
CASSPRAPAGDSYEQYF
TGTGCCAGCAGCCCACGGGCCCCAGCGGGGGACTCCTACGAGCAGTACTTC
>-|TRBV4-2|TRBJ1-5|-
CASSQDGTGEGQPQHF
TGTGCCAGCAGCCAAGATGGGACCGGAGAAGGTCAGCCCCAGCATTTT
>-|TRBV6-5|TRBJ2-6|TRBD2
CASSSAGRDGANVLTF
TGTGCCAGCAGTTCGGCCGGGAGGGATGGGGCCAACGTCCTGACTTTC
>-|TRBV4-1|TRBJ1-1|-
CASSQDAGVMNTEAFF
TGCGCCAGCAGCCAAGATGCAGGGGTTATGAACACTGAAGCTTTCTTT
>few|TRBV7-8|TRBJ2-3|-
CASSWLGGDTQYF
TGTGCCAGCAGCTGGTTAGGAGGAGATACGCAGTATTTT
>few|TRBV7-8|TRBJ1-1|-
CASSSLSRNTEAFF
TGTGCCAGCAGCTCCTTGAGCAGGAACACTGAAGCTTTCTTT
>-|TRBV7-9|TRBJ2-7|-
CASTDRRDDLIEQYF
TGTGCCAGCACCGACAGACGGGACGACCTCATCGAGCAGTACTTC
>many|TRBV29-1|TRBJ1-1|-
CSVPNIQNTEAFF
TGCAGCGTTCCGAATATACAGAACACTGAAGCTTTCTTT
>many|TRBV4-1|TRBJ1-2|-
CASTTIWRIGYGYTF
TGCGCCAGCACTACCATCTGGAGGATAGGCTATGGCTACACCTTC
>-|TRBV9|TRBJ1-6|TRBD1
CASSVGGGFDSPLHF
TGTGCCAGCAGCGTAGGAGGGGGCTTTGATTCACCCCTCCACTTT
>-|TRBV6-6|TRBJ2-1|TRBD1
CASSYSGTGLNEQFF
TGTGCCAGCAGTTACAGCGGGACAGGGCTCAATGAGCAGTTCTTC
>-|TRBV5-6|TRBJ1-2|-
CASSGNYGYTF
TGTGCCAGCAGCGGAAACTATGGCTACACCTTC
>-|TRBV10-3|TRBJ1-1|TRBD1
CAISESPQGEGTEAFF
TGTGCCATCAGTGAGTCCCCCCAGGGGGAGGGCACTGAAGCTTTCTTT
>-|TRBV2|TRBJ1-5|-
CASRGGSNQPQHF
TGTGCCAGCAGGGGCGGTAGCAATCAGCCCCAGCATTTT
>few|TRBV5-1|TRBJ2-3|TRBD1
CASSPGQFTDTQYF
TGCGCCAGCAGTCCGGGACAGTTCACAGATACGCAGTATTTT
>-|TRBV7-9|TRBJ2-1|TRBD1
CASSEGPGQGAGNEQFF
TGTGCCAGCAGCGAAGGTCCCGGACAGGGGGCAGGGAATGAGCAGTTCTTC
>few|TRBV19|TRBJ1-4|TRBD1
CASTPSDRVEPKLFF
TGTGCCAGTACCCCCTCGGACAGGGTAGAACCAAAACTGTTTTTT
>-|TRBV28|TRBJ2-7|-
CASTPSRGSRRAYEQYF
TGTGCCAGCACCCCCTCTAGAGGGTCTAGGAGGGCCTACGAGCAGTACTTC
>-|TRBV21-1|TRBJ2-5|-
CASSLRAGEETQYF
TGTGCCAGCAGCCTCAGGGCGGGAGAAGAGACCCAGTACTTC
>few|TRBV6-6|TRBJ2-1|-
CASSPPGGSYNEQFF
TGTGCCAGCAGTCCTCCCGGGGGATCTTACAATGAGCAGTTCTTC
>few|TRBV7-3|TRBJ2-1|-
CASSPVSNNEQFF
TGTGCCAGCAGCCCCGTTAGCAACAATGAGCAGTTCTTC
>-|TRBV2|TRBJ2-5|-
CASRGVGGRETQYF
TGTGCCAGCAGGGGCGTCGGGGGCAGGGAGACCCAGTACTTC
>few|TRBV13|TRBJ1-2|-
CASSLGPYGYTF
TGTGCCAGCAGCTTAGGTCCCTATGGCTACACCTTC
>-|TRBV14|TRBJ1-2|-
CASSQGQSNNYGYTF
TGTGCCAGCAGCCAAGGACAGTCGAATAACTATGGCTACACCTTC
>-|TRBV5-1|TRBJ2-5|-
CASSLRRGRVETQYF
TGCGCCAGCAGCTTGCGGCGGGGTCGGGTAGAGACCCAGTACTTC
>-|TRBV6-5|TRBJ2-5|-
CASSRNGEEPETQYF
TGTGCCAGCAGTCGAAACGGGGAGGAACCAGAGACCCAGTACTTC
>few|TRBV4-2|TRBJ2-5|TRBD1
CASSLTRDSGQETQYF
TGTGCCAGCAGCCTAACGAGGGACAGTGGGCAAGAGACCCAGTACTTC
>few|TRBV11-2|TRBJ1-1|-
CASSLGRDEAFF
TGTGCCAGCAGCTTAGGAAGGGATGAGGCTTTCTTT
>-|TRBV4-1|TRBJ2-3|TRBD2
CASSRTSGGAEDTQYF
TGTGCCAGCAGCCGGACTAGCGGGGGGGCCGAAGATACGCAGTATTTT
>few|TRBV7-2|TRBJ2-1|TRBD2
CASSLPQRGGSYEQFF
TGTGCCAGCAGCTTACCCCAGCGGGGGGGCAGCTATGAGCAGTTCTTC
>few|TRBV29-1|TRBJ2-3|-
CSVRRGTSTDTQYF
TGCAGCGTCCGCCGGGGGACTAGCACAGATACGCAGTATTTT
>few|TRBV7-2|TRBJ2-3|TRBD2
CASSPMEAGNTQYF
TGTGCCAGCAGCCCCATGGAAGCGGGGAATACGCAGTATTTT
>once|TRBV28|TRBJ2-2|-
CASSLQGTGELFF
TGTGCCAGCAGTTTGCAGGGCACCGGGGAGCTGTTTTTT
>once|TRBV30|TRBJ2-7|-
CASVWGFYEQYF
TGTGCCTCAGTATGGGGGTTCTACGAGCAGTACTTC
>-|TRBV7-2|TRBJ1-6|-
CASSSSQGRMSPLHF
TGTGCCAGCAGCTCGAGTCAGGGGAGGATGTCACCCCTCCACTTT
>-|TRBV18|TRBJ1-4|-
CASSPQDVMANEKLFF
TGTGCCAGCTCACCTCAGGACGTGATGGCTAATGAAAAACTGTTTTTT
>-|TRBV7-8|TRBJ2-7|-
CASSLEQGYIHEQYF
TGTGCCAGCAGCTTAGAGCAGGGATACATCCACGAGCAGTACTTC
>few|TRBV28|TRBJ2-7|TRBD1
CASHGTGSYEQYF
TGTGCCAGCCATGGGACAGGTTCCTACGAGCAGTACTTC
>few|TRBV18|TRBJ2-3|-
CASSPPRGSQLTDTQYF
TGTGCCAGCTCACCACCGAGAGGTTCACAGCTCACAGATACGCAGTATTTT
>-|TRBV7-9|TRBJ1-6|-
CASSLTTGWGSPLHF
TGTGCCAGCAGCTTAACCACAGGATGGGGTTCACCCCTCCACTTT
>few|TRBV6-1|TRBJ1-1|-
CASSEAPAGSGVNTEAFF
TGTGCCAGCAGTGAAGCCCCAGCAGGGTCCGGGGTGAACACTGAAGCTTTCTTT
>-|TRBV5-6|TRBJ2-3|-
CASSFKGTGPDTQYF
TGTGCCAGCAGCTTTAAAGGAACGGGTCCAGATACGCAGTATTTT
>few|TRBV20-1|TRBJ1-2|-
CSAWTNYGYTF
TGCAGTGCTTGGACGAACTATGGCTACACCTTC
>-|TRBV18|TRBJ2-1|TRBD2
CASSTQGVGTSGGISYNEQFF
TGTGCCAGCTCTACACAGGGAGTCGGGACTAGCGGGGGGATCTCCTACAATGAGCAGTTCTTC
>few|TRBV7-9|TRBJ2-5|-
CASSYPFRGETQYF
TGTGCCAGCAGCTACCCCTTCCGGGGGGAGACCCAGTACTTC